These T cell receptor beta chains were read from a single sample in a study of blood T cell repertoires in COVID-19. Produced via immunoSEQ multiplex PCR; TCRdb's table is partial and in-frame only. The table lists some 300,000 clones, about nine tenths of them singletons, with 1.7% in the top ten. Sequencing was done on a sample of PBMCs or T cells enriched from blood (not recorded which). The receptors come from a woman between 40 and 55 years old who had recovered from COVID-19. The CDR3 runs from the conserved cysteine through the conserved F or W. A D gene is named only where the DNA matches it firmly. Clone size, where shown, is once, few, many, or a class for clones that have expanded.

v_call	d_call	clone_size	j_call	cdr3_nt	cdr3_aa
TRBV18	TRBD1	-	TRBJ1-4	TGTGCCAGCTCGCCGGGACAGGGCGGTGAAAAACTGTTTTTT	CASSPGQGGEKLFF
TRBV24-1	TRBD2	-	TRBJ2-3	TGTGCCACCAGCCAGGGGCTAGCGGGGGGGGGCACAGATACGCAGTATTTT	CATSQGLAGGGTDTQYF
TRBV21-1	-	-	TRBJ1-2	TGTGCCAGCCACAGCCCCTATGGCTACACCTTC	CASHSPYGYTF
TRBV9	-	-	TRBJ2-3	TGTGCCAGCAGCGTAGAGGTGGTAGCGTTCAGCACAGATACGCAGTATTTT	CASSVEVVAFSTDTQYF
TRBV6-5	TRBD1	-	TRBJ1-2	TGTGCCAGCGGCTTAGGACAGGGGGCCTATGGCTACACCTTC	CASGLGQGAYGYTF
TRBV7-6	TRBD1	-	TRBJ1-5	TGTGCCAGCAGCCCCAGACAGGGTACTCATCAGCCCCAGCATTTT	CASSPRQGTHQPQHF
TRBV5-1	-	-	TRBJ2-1	TGCGCCAGCAGTAGGGGGTCCTACAATGAGCAGTTCTTC	CASSRGSYNEQFF
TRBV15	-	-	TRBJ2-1	TGTGCCACCAGCAGAGATTATCCGGTTTTGGGCGAGCAGTTCTTC	CATSRDYPVLGEQFF
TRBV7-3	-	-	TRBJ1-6	TGTGCCAGCAGCTTAGTAGGCCAGGGCCTTAATTCACCCCTCCACTTT	CASSLVGQGLNSPLHF
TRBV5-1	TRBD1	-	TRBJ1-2	TGCGCCAGCAGCTTGGCCGCGCAGGGGGACTATGGCTACACCTTC	CASSLAAQGDYGYTF
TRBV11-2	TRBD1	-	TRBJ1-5	TGTGCCAGCAGCTTAGTCGATCTCCGAGGGACAGGGGGTAATCAGCCCCAGCATTTT	CASSLVDLRGTGGNQPQHF
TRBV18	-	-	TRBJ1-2	TGTGCCACCTCGCAACAGGCTGCTAACTATGGCTACACCTTC	CATSQQAANYGYTF
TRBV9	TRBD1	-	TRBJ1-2	TGTGCCAGCAGCAAGGGGACAGAAGCATATGGCTACACCTTC	CASSKGTEAYGYTF
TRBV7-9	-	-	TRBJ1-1	TGTGCCAGCAGCCCCCCGACGGTGGGGCGGACTGAAGCTTTCTTT	CASSPPTVGRTEAFF
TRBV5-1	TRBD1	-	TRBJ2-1	TGCGCCAGCAGCTCACAGGGGGACAATGAGCAGTTCTTC	CASSSQGDNEQFF
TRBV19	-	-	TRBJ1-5	TGTGCCACTAGAGGGGGCAATCAGCCCCAGCATTTT	CATRGGNQPQHF
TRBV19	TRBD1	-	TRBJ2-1	TGTGCCAGCTCAACAGGGGGCACCGGGGGAAATGAGCAGTTCTTC	CASSTGGTGGNEQFF
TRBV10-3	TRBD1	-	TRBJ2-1	TGTGCCATCAGTGAGTTGGACAGGGGAAACAATGAGCAGTTCTTC	CAISELDRGNNEQFF
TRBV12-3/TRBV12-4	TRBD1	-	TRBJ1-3	TGTGCCAGCAGACAGGGGTTAGCCATATATTTT	CASRQGLAIYF
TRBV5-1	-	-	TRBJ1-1	TGCGCCAGCAGCCCTACCTTGACAGGGAACACTGAAGCTTTCTTT	CASSPTLTGNTEAFF
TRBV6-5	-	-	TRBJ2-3	TGTGCCAGCAGTTACTCGTATACAGTGACAGATACGCAGTATTTT	CASSYSYTVTDTQYF
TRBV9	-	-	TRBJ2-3	TGTGCCAGCAGCGTAGCGGGAGCGGCAGATACGCAGTATTTT	CASSVAGAADTQYF
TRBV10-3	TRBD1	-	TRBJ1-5	TGTGCCATCAGTGAGTCCCCGGGACAGGGCAATCAGCCCCAGCATTTT	CAISESPGQGNQPQHF
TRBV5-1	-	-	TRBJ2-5	TGCGCCAGCAGCTCGGGACTCGGACCCGAGACCCAGTACTTC	CASSSGLGPETQYF
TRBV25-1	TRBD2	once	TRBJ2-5	TGTGCCAGCAGTGATGGCGGGAGGGGGGTGGAGACCCAGTACTTC	CASSDGGRGVETQYF
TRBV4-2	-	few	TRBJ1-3	TGTGCCAGCAGCCCTTGGGGGGGCTCTGGAAACACCATATATTTT	CASSPWGGSGNTIYF
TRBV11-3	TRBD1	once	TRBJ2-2	TGTGCCAGCAGCTTCGGACATTGGGACAGGGGTACCGGGGAGCTGTTTTTT	CASSFGHWDRGTGELFF
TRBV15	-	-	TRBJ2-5	TGTGCCACCAGCAGAGATCGCGGGTTGGAGACCCAGTACTTC	CATSRDRGLETQYF
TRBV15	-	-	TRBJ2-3	TGTGCCACCAGCAGAGTTGGGTCAGGGCTTTCACCAGATACGCAGTATTTT	CATSRVGSGLSPDTQYF